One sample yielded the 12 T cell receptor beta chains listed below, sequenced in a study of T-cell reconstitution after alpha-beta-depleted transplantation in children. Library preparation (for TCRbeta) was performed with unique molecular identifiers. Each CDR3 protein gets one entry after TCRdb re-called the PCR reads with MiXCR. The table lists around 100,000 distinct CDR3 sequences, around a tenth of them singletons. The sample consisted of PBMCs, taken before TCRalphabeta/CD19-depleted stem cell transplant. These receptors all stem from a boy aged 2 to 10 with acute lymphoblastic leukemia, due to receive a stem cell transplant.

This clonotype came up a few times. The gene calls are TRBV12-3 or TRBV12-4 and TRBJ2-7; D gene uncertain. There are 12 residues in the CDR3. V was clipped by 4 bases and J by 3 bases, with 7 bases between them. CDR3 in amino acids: CASSSARYEQYF. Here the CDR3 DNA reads TGTGCCAGCAGTTCCGCCCGCTACGAGCAGTACTTC.

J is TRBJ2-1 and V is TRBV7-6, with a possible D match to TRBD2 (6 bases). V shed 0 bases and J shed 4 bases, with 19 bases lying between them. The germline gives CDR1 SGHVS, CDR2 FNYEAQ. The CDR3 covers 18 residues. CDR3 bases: TGTGCCAGCAGCTTAGCGGTATTCCTGGCCGGGAGTTACAATGAGCAGTTCTTC. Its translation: CASSLAVFLAGSYNEQFF.

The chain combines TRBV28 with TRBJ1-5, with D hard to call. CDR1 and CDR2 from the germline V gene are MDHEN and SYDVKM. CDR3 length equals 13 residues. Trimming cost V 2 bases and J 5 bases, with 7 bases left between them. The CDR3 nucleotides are TGTGCCAGCAGTTTAAATCTGGATCAGCCCCAGCATTTT. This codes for CASSLNLDQPQHF.

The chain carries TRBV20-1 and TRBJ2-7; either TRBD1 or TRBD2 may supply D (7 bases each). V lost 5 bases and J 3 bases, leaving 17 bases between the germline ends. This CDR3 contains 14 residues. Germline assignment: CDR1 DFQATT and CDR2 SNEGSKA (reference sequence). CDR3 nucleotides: TGCAGTGCTGAGAGGGAGGGACAGAGCTACGAGCAGTACTTC. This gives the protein CSAEREGQSYEQYF.

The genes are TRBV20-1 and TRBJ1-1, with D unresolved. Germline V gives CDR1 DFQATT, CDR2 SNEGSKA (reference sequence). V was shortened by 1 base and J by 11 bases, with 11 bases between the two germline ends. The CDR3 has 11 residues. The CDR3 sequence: CSARVGTGAFF. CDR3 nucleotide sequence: TGCAGTGCTAGAGTTGGCACTGGGGCTTTCTTT.

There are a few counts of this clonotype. The CDR3 sequence: CASSVAPGPGSYNEQFF. In DNA form, the CDR3 reads TGTGCCAGCAGCGTAGCTCCGGGCCCCGGCTCCTACAATGAGCAGTTCTTC. The rearrangement links TRBV9 to TRBJ2-1, with unresolved D. The CDR3 loop spans 17 amino acids. The germline gives CDR1 SGDLS, CDR2 YYNGEE. Trimming pared 0 bases from V and 0 bases from J, leaving 13 bases between.

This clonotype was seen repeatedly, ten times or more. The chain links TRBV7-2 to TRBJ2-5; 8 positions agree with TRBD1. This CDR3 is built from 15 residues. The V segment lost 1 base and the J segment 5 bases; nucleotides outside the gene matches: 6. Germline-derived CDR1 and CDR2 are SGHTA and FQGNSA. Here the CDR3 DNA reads TGTGCCAGCAGCTTAGTCTCAGGGGGCGCGGAGACCCAGTACTTC. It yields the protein CASSLVSGGAETQYF.

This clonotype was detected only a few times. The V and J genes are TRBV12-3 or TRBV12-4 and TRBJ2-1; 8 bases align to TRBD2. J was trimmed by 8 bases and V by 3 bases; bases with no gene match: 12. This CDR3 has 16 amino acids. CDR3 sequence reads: CASSFAGLGSGDEQFF. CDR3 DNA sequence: TGTGCCAGCAGTTTTGCGGGACTAGGGTCTGGGGATGAGCAGTTCTTC.

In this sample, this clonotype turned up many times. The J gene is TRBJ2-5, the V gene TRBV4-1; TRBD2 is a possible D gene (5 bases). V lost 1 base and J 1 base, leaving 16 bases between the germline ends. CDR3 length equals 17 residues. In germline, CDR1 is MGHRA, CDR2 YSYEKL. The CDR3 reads CASSQGSGGLIQETQYF. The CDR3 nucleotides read TGCGCCAGCAGCCAAGGCTCTGGCGGGCTAATCCAAGAGACCCAGTACTTC.

CDR3 protein: CASSFGHTSGLAAYNEQFF. The CDR3, as DNA: TGTGCCAGCAGCTTTGGCCACACGTCGGGACTAGCGGCTTACAATGAGCAGTTCTTC. The chain employs TRBV11-2 and TRBJ2-1; 11 positions match TRBD2. V dropped 3 bases and J dropped 4; count of bases not matched to a gene: 14. The CDR3 is made up of 19 amino acids. CDR1 and CDR2 (germline): SGHAT, FQNNGV. The full variable domain, completed using reference TRBV11-2 and TRBJ2-1, is EAGVAQSPRYKIIEKRQSVAFWCNPISGHATLYWYQQILGQGPKLLIQFQNNGVVDDSQLPKDRFSAERLKGVDSTLKIQPAKLEDSAVYLCASSFGHTSGLAAYNEQFFGPGTRLTVL.

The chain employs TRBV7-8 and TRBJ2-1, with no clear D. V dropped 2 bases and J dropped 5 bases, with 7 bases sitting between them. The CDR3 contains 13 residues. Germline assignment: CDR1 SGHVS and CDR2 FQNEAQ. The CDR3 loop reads CASSLYRNNEQFF. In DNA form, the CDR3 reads TGTGCCAGCAGCTTATACAGAAACAATGAGCAGTTCTTC. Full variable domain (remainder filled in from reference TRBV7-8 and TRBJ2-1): GAGVSQSPRYKVAKRGQDVALRCDPISGHVSLFWYQQALGQGPEFLTYFQNEAQLDKSGLPSDRFFAERPEGSVSTLKIQRTQQEDSAVYLCASSLYRNNEQFFGPGTRLTVL.

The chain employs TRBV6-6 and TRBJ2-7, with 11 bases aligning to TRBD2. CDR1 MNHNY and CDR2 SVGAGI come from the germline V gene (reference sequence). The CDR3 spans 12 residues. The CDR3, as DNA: TGTGTCTCGACTAGCGGGACCTCCGAGCAGTACTTC. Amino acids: CVSTSGTSEQYF.